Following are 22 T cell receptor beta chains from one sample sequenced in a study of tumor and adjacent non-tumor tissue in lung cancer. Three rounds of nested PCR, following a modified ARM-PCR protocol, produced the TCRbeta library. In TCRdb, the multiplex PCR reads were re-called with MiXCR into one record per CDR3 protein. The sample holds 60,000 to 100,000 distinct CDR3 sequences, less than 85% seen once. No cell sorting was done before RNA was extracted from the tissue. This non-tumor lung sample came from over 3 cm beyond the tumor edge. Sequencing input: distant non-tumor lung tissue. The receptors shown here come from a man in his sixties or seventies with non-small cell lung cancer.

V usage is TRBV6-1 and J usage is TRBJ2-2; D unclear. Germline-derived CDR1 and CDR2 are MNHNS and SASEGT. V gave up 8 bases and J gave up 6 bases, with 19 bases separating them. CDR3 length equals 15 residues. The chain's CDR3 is CASCPLVDVAGELFF. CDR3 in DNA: TGTGCCAGCTGTCCACTCGTGGACGTGGCCGGGGAGCTGTTTTTT.

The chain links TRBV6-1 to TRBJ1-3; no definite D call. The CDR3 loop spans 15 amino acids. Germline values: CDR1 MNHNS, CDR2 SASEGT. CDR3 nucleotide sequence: TGTGCTAGAGGCTCAAGGATAACATCTGGAAACACCATATATTTT. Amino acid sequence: CARGSRITSGNTIYF.

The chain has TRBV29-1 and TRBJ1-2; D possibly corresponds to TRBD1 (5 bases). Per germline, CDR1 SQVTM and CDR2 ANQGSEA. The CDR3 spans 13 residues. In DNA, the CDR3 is TGCAGTGTTCTTCTCCAGGGTCCTGGTGGCTACACCTTC. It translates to CSVLLQGPGGYTF.

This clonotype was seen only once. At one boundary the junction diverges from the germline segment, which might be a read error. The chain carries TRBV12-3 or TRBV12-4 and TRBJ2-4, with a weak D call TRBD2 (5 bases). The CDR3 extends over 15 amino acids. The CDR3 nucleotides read TGTGCCGGCAGCCAGCAGCGGCTAGCCAAAAAAATTCAATACTTC. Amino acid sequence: CAGSQQRLAKKIQYF.

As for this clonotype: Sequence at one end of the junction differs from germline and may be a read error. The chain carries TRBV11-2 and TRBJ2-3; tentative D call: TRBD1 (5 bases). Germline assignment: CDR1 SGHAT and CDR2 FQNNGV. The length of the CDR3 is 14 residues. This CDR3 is CTSSSQELSDTQYF. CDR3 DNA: TGTACCAGCAGCTCACAGGAGCTCTCAGATACGCAGTATTTT.

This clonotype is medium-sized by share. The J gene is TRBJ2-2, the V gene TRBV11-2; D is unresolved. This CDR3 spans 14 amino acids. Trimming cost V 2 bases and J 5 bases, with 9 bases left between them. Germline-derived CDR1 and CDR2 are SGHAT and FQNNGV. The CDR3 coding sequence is TGTGCCAGCAGCTTATTTGTGGGGACCGGGGAGCTGTTTTTT. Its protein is CASSLFVGTGELFF. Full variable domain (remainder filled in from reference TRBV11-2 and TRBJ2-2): EAGVAQSPRYKIIEKRQSVAFWCNPISGHATLYWYQQILGQGPKLLIQFQNNGVVDDSQLPKDRFSAERLKGVDSTLKIQPAKLEDSAVYLCASSLFVGTGELFFGEGSRLTVL.

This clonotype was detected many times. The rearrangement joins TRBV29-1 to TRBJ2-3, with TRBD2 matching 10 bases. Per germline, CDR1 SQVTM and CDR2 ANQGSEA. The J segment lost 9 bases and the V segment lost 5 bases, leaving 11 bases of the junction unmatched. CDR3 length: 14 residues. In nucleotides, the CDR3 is TGCAGCGTTCGGCTAGCGGGGGCCCGAGGGACGCAGTATTTT. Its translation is CSVRLAGARGTQYF.

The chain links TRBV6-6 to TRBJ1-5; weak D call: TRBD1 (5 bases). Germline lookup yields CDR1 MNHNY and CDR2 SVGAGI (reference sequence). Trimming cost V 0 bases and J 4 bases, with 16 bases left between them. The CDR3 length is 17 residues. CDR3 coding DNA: TGTGCCAGCAGTTACTCGATGGGGGATAATAGAAATCAGCCCCAGCATTTT. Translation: CASSYSMGDNRNQPQHF.

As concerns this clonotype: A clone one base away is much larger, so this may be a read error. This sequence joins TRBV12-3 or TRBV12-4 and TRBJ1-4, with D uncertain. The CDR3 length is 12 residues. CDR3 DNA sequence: TGTGCCAGCAGGTCGGACGATGAAATACTGTTTTTT. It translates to CASRSDDEILFF.

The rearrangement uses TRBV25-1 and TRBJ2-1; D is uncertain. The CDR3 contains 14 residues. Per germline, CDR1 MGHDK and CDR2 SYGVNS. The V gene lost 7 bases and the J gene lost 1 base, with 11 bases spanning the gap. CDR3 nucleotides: TGTGCCAGCACTCCCCCATGGTCCTACAATGAGCAGTTCTTC. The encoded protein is CASTPPWSYNEQFF.

The CDR3 coding sequence is TGTGCCAGCAGTTTGCCCCCTAGGGTAGCGGGAGAATCCTACGAGCAGTACTTC. Protein product: CASSLPPRVAGESYEQYF. V is TRBV28 and J is TRBJ2-7; 9 bases match TRBD2. The CDR3 has 18 amino acids. Germline V CDR1 and CDR2: MDHEN, SYDVKM. After removal of 3 bases from V and 1 base from J, the junction contained 13 bases not matched to a gene.

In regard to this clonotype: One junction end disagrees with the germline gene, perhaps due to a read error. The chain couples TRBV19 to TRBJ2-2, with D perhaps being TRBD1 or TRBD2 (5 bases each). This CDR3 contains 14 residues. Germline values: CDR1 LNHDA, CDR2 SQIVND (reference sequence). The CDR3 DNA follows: TGTGCCAGTCAGAAAACCACAGGACTCAGGGAGATGTTTTTT. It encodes CASQKTTGLREMFF.

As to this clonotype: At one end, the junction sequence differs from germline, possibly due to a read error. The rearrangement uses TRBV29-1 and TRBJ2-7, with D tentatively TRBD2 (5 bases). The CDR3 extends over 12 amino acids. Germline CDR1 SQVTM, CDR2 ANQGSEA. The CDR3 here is CGVGSSFYEKYF. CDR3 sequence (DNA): TGCGGGGTTGGTTCTAGCTTCTACGAGAAGTACTTC.

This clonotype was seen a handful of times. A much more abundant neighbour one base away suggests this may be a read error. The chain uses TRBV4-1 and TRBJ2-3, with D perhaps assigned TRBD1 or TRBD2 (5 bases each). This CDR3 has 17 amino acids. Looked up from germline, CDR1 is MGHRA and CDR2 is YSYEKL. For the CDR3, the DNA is TGCGCCAGCAGCCCCTTTCAAGGTGGGGCTAGCACAGATAAGCAGTATTTT. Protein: CASSPFQGGASTDKQYF.

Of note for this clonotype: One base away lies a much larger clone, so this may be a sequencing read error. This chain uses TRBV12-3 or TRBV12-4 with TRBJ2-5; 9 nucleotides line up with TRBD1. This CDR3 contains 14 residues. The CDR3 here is CASSSTGGLGTQHF. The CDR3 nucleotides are TGTGCCAGCAGTTCCACAGGGGGCTTGGGGACCCAGCACTTC.

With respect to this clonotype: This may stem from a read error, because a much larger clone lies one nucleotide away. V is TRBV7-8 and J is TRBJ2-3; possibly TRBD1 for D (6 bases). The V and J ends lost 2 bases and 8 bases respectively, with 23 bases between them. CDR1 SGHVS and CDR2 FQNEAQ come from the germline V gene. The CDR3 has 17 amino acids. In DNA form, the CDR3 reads TGTGCCAGCAGCTTAAGGGCTTTCGGGACAAGCGTGGGTACGCAGTATTTT. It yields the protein CASSLRAFGTSVGTQYF.

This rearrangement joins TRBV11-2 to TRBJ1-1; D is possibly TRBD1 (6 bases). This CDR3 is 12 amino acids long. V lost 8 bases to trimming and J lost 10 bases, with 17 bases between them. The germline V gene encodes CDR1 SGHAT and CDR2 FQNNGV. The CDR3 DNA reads TGTGCCAGCGCCCGGGGGGGGCAGGTAGCTTTCTTT. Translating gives CASARGGQVAFF. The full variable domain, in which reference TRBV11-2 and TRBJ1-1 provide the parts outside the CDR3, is EAGVAQSPRYKIIEKRQSVAFWCNPISGHATLYWYQQILGQGPKLLIQFQNNGVVDDSQLPKDRFSAERLKGVDSTLKIQPAKLEDSAVYLCASARGGQVAFFGQGTRLTVV.

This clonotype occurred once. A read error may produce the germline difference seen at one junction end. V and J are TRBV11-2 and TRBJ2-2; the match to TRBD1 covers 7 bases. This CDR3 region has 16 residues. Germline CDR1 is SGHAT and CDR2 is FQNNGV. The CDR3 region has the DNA TGTGGCAGTAGCTTAGTGGGCACAGGGGATGCCGGGGAACTGTTTTTT. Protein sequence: CGSSLVGTGDAGELFF.

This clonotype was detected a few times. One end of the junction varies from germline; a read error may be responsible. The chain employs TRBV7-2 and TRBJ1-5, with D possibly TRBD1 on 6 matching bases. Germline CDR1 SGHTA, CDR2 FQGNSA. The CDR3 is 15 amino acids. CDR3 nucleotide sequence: TGTGCCAGCAGCTTGATAAAGGGGGGCAATGAGCCCCAGCATTTT. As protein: CASSLIKGGNEPQHF. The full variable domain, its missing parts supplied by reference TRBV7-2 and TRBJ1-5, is GAGVSQSPSNKVTEKGKDVELRCDPISGHTALYWYRQSLGQGLEFLIYFQGNSAPDKSGLPSDRFSAERTGGSVSTLTIQRTQQEDSAVYLCASSLIKGGNEPQHFGDGTRLSIL.

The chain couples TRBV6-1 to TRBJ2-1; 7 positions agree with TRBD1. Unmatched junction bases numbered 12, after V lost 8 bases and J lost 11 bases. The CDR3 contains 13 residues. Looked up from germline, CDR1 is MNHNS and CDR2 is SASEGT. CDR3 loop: CASWTGSYNKQFF. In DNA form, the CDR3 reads TGTGCCAGCTGGACAGGTTCCTATAATAAGCAGTTCTTC.

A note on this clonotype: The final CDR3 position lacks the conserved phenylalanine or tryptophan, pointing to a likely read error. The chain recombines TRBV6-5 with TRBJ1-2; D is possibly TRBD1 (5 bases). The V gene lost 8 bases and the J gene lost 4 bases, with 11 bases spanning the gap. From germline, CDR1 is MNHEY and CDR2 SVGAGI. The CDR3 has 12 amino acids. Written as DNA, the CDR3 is TGTGCCAGCTTGGGGGGTGGCTATGGCTACACCTTG. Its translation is CASLGGGYGYTL.

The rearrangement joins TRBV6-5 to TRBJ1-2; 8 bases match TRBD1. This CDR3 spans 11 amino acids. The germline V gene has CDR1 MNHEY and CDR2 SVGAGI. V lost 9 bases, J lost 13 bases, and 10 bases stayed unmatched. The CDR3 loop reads CASGTGGGSTF. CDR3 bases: TGTGCCAGTGGGACAGGAGGCGGTTCCACCTTC.